This section outlines one TCR beta chain sequence together with its context. This clonotype was seen more than once but under ten times. Its antigen is unknown. Base qualities are not provided; no much larger clone lies one nucleotide away. The method behind the library was multiplex PCR. The data were produced on an Illumina HiSeq 4000. TCR beta libraries were built with iRepertoire HTBI primers and Arm-PCR amplification of CDR3 regions. PCR products were gel purified before sequencing. As for how the authors treated the data: Across samples, about 63 TRBV and over 11 TRBJ segments were identified and used for gene usage analysis of CDR3 amino acid clonotypes. Filtered high-quality paired reads were merged into contigs using COPE and FqMerger. Contigs were aligned with BLAST to IMGT TRBV, TRBD and TRBJ reference genes, and CDR3 was defined per IMGT. Highly expanded clones were defined as clonotypes with a frequency above 0.1%. Shannon entropy was used to measure repertoire diversity, and the Gini coefficient was used to measure V-J evenness. A clonotype was considered public if more than one individual shared it. TCRdb trimmed public reads at Q25 via fastp, called clones via MiXCR and kept in-frame beta chains. Rows with a matching CDR3 protein are joined into one entry that keeps the most common DNA and genes. TCRdb's processing, not the authors', yielded these V and J calls. For this sample the table gives around 450,000 distinct CDR3 sequences, of which about a fifth were detected only once. The ten largest clones represent around 7% of the sample.

The data stem from a study of regulatory T cells in long-lasting Graves disease listed by TCRdb under 2021. Regarding the study in general: Persistent Graves' disease was defined as antithyroid drug treatment for over 5 years with persistently positive TSH receptor autoantibodies. Persistent Graves' disease patients were compared with newly diagnosed Graves' disease patients by peripheral blood TCR sequencing and RNA sequencing. The study was registered as a clinical trial and conducted in China. TCR sequencing covered approximately 13 persistent and 20 newly diagnosed Graves' disease patients, 33 samples in total. Antithyroid drugs had been taken for approximately 9.5 years on average by persistent Graves' disease patients in the clinical cohort.

Findings and caveats that apply to the study as a whole: The authors acknowledged the small sample size as a limitation that may reduce accuracy. Persistent Graves' disease patients showed lower TCR Shannon entropy and fewer highly expanded clones than newly diagnosed patients, suggesting clonal expansion. Preferential use of TRBV28, TRBJ1-2 and TRBJ2-5 was observed in persistent disease, whereas TRBV20-1 and TRBJ2-1 were favored in newly diagnosed disease. Patients with persistent disease shared more public clonotypes (around 2,700) than newly diagnosed patients did (approximately 1,000). Only the TCR beta chain was sequenced and analyzed. Because the primary lesion, thyroid tissue, could not be accessed, the study looked at peripheral blood alone.

This specimen's time point label, interpreted: persistent/refractory GD, antithyroid drugs over 5 years with positive TRAb. For both TCR sequencing and RNA sequencing, RNA was extracted from PBMCs using TRIzol. Graves' disease was diagnosed according to American Thyroid Association guidelines. Patients were recruited from an endocrinology department in Xi'an, China. Each patient gave approximately 9.7 milliliters of peripheral blood, collected in an EDTA anticoagulant tube. Ficoll Paque Plus density gradient separation was used to isolate PBMCs, and no additional T cell sorting was done. An Agilent 2100 Bioanalyzer and agarose gel were used to check RNA quality, while a NanoDrop 2000 measured RNA concentration. V drops 2 bases and J drops 1 base, leaving 15 bases in between. CDR1 and CDR2 were assigned from the germline V gene as MDHEN and SYDVKM. The CDR3 runs 16 residues from the cysteine to the phenylalanine. This entry keeps only the CDR3 DNA: 48 bases, framed from base 1.

Sequenced material: peripheral blood mononuclear cells (PBMCs), taken when the disease was refractory, from a patient treated with antithyroid drugs. The chain links TRBV28 with TRBJ2-7; TRBD2 is a weak D gene call, 6 bases matching. The receptor's source is a female donor with Graves disease. CDR3 protein: CASSLGGNIFSYEQYF. The sequence in DNA is TGTGCCAGCAGTTTAGGAGGGAACATATTTTCCTACGAGCAGTACTTC.